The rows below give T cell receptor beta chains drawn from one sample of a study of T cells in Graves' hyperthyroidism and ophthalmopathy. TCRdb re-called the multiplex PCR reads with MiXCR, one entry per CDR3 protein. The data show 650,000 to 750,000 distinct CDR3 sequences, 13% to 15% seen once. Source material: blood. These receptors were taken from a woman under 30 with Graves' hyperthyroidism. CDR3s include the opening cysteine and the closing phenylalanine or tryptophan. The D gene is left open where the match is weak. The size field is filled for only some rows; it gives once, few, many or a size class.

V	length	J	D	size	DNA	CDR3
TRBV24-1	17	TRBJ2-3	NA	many	TGTGCCACCAGTGACCCTGGGCTTCTCTCCGGATCAGATACGCAGTATTTT	CATSDPGLLSGSDTQYF
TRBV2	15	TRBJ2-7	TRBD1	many	TGTGCCAGCAGGAACCCGGGACAGGCGAATTACGAGCAGTACTTC	CASRNPGQANYEQYF
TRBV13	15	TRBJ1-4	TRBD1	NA	TGTGCCAGCAGCTCCCACCCGGGACAGCATGAAAAACTGTTTTTT	CASSSHPGQHEKLFF
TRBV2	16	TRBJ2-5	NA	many	TGTGCCAGCAGTGACGGGGGGGACAGAATTCAAGAGACCCAGTACTTC	CASSDGGDRIQETQYF
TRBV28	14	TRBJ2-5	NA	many	TGTGCCAGCAGTCCCCTCAGCGGCGAAGAGACCCAGTACTTC	CASSPLSGEETQYF
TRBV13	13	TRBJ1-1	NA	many	TGTGCCAGCAGCTTAGCAGGTCCCGCTGAAGCTTTCTTT	CASSLAGPAEAFF
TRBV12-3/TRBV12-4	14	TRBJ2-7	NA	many	TGTGCCAGCAGCCCCCAGCCAGCCCACTACGAGCAGTACTTC	CASSPQPAHYEQYF
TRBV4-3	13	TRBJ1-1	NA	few	TGCGCCAGCAGCCAAGATATGAACACTGAAGCTTTCTTT	CASSQDMNTEAFF
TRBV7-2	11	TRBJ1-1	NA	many	TGTGCCAGCAGCTTCGTCCACGAAGCTTTCTTT	CASSFVHEAFF
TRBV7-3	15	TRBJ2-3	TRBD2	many	TGTGCCAGCAGCTTAGCAGCGGGACGCACAGATACGCAGTATTTT	CASSLAAGRTDTQYF
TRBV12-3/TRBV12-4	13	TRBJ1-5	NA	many	TGTGCCAGCAGTTTAAGATCTGGAAACCCCCAGCATTTT	CASSLRSGNPQHF
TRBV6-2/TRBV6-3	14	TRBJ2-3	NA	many	TGTGCCAGCCAAGGACAGTCTAGCACAGATACGCAGTATTTT	CASQGQSSTDTQYF
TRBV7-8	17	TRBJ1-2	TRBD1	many	TGTGCCAGCAGCAATTGGAAGGGACAGCCCCACTTCTATGGCTACACCTTC	CASSNWKGQPHFYGYTF
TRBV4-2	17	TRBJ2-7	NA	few	TGTGCCAGCAGCCAAGCCTCTAGCTCTAGCAGCTCCTACGAGCAGTACTTC	CASSQASSSSSSYEQYF
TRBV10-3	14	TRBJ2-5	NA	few	TGTGCCATCAGTGATCGGAATAACCAAGAGACCCAGTACTTC	CAISDRNNQETQYF
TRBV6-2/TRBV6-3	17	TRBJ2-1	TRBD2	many	TGTGCCAGCAGTTACTACCTTGGCGGGAGGGTTCAGAATGAGCAGTTCTTC	CASSYYLGGRVQNEQFF
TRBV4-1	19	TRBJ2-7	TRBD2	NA	TGCGCCAGCAGCCATCCCTCGGGGACTAGCGGGGGGGCATTGGACGAGCAGTACTTC	CASSHPSGTSGGALDEQYF
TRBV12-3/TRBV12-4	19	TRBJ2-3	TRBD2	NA	TGTGCCAGCAGTTTTTTGAGACTAGCGGGAGGGCCTAATACAGATACGCAGTATTTT	CASSFLRLAGGPNTDTQYF
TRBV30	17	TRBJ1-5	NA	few	TGTGCCTGGAGTAGGCAGGGGTTCGGGAGTAGCAATCAGCCCCAGCATTTT	CAWSRQGFGSSNQPQHF
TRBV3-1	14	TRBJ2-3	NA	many	TGTGCCAGCAGCCAAGGGGCAGGCACAGATACGCAGTATTTT	CASSQGAGTDTQYF
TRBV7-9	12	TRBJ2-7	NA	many	TGTGCCAGCAGGCCCCCTGCGGCCGAGCAGTACTTC	CASRPPAAEQYF